This entry is about one T cell receptor (beta chain). The antigen remains undetermined. The CDR3 has 11 amino acids. CDR1 and CDR2 (germline): LNHDA, SQIVND (reference sequence). V lost 8 bases and J 11 bases, leaving 13 bases between the germline ends. This sample is part of a study of T cells in Graves' hyperthyroidism and ophthalmopathy. Study-wide points: Blood samples included most of the expanded thyroid clonotypes exceeding 0.001.

TCR beta CDR3 region amplification was performed from RNA transcripts. Initially, a first-round RT-PCR of the TCR CDR3 employed the HTBI primer set. TCRdb re-called the multiplex PCR reads through MiXCR, storing one row per CDR3 protein. The data hold more than 300,000 distinct CDR3 sequences, with 17% observed a single time. Progressors' blood was drawn at hyperthyroidism diagnosis, before ophthalmopathy symptoms. PBMCs were derived from around 10 ml fresh peripheral blood. The receptor was isolated from a woman aged 25 to 39 with Graves' hyperthyroidism that later progressed to Graves' ophthalmopathy. Material: blood. V gene TRBV19 combines with J gene TRBJ2-1; perhaps TRBD2 as D (5 bases). The DNA for the CDR3 is TGTGCCAGTGGCGATTCGGGGAAGCAGTTCTTC. It encodes CASGDSGKQFF. Filled out from reference TRBV19 and TRBJ2-1, the complete variable domain reads DGGITQSPKYLFRKEGQNVTLSCEQNLNHDAMYWYRQDPGQGLRLIYYSQIVNDFQKGDIAEGYSVSREKKESFPLTVTSAQKNPTAFYLCASGDSGKQFFGPGTRLTVL.